This T cell receptor beta chain was observed in a study of blood T cell repertoires in COVID-19. For the study at large: The United States, Italy and Spain were the sources of the acute and convalescent COVID-19 samples.

Original data processing: Counts of nucleated cells, estimated from reference gene primer amplification, were obtained. Some clones are missing from TCRdb's copy, which holds only in-frame ones; the method was immunoSEQ multiplex PCR. Clonal size and the V and J genes are those of that table, whereas D and trimming came from the DNA. The sample yields 170,000 or so clones, approximately 86% seen once. Germline V gene sequence: CDR1 MNHEY, CDR2 SVGAGI. The CDR3 has 14 residues. V dropped 1 base and J dropped 10; count of bases not matched to a gene: 3. The chain uses TRBV6-5 and TRBJ1-6; TRBD1 matches at 8 bases. The sequenced material came from peripheral blood. The origin of this receptor is a man aged 35-49 years with active or convalescent COVID-19. CDR3 DNA sequence: TGTGCCAGCAGTTACTTGACAGGGGAATCACCCCTCCACTTT. Residues: CASSYLTGESPLHF.